The source of this T cell receptor beta chain is a study of T cells in Graves' hyperthyroidism and ophthalmopathy. This clonotype was observed at least ten times. It was RNA transcripts that yielded the amplified TCR beta CDR3 regions. TCR CDR3 regions were first amplified by RT-PCR with HTBI primers. One entry per CDR3 protein, called by TCRdb with MiXCR from the multiplex PCR reads. The table lists roughly 400,000 distinct CDR3 sequences, approximately 25% of them singletons. V gave up 8 bases and J gave up 2 bases; unmatched junction bases: 4. Germline CDR1 and CDR2: SNHLY and FYNNEI. CDR3 length equals 14 residues.

This TCR was sampled from a man in his fifties or sixties with Graves' hyperthyroidism. The J gene is TRBJ2-2, the V gene TRBV2; 8 nucleotides line up with TRBD1. Sequencing used blood. The CDR3 DNA is TGTGCCAGCCGGGGACAGGCCAACACCGGGGAGCTGTTTTTT. It translates to CASRGQANTGELFF.